The 27 T cell receptor beta chains below were found in one sample sequenced in a study of blood T cell repertoires in COVID-19 (TCRdb year 2020). The library was produced with the immunoSEQ multiplex PCR assay. In TCRdb, the immuneACCESS table is reduced to in-frame sequences with V and J assigned. These tables do not hold every clone; where another copy was compared, an unresolved V gene accounts for under half, and the others remain unexplained. The sample yields 120,000 or so clones; roughly 82% were counted once. The ten most abundant clones make up 12% of the sample. The sequenced sample consisted of peripheral blood. The source of these receptors is a human donor in a cohort sampled during active COVID-19.

This rearrangement joins TRBV5-1 to TRBJ2-2, with 8 nucleotides matching TRBD1. The CDR3 runs 14 residues. Trimming took 7 bases from V and 1 from J; bases not matched to a gene: 3. Germline CDR1 reads SGHRS; CDR2 reads YFSETQ. CDR3 DNA sequence: TGCGCCAGCCGGGGACAGGAGAACACCGGGGAGCTGTTTTTT. Translated: CASRGQENTGELFF.

CDR3 bases: TGTGCCAGCAGTTACAGGCCATACTATAGCAATCAGCCCCAGCATTTT. It is translated as CASSYRPYYSNQPQHF. The chain is built from TRBV6-5 and TRBJ1-5; D not certain. The germline CDR1 and CDR2 sequences are MNHEY and SVGAGI. The CDR3 covers 16 residues. The germline V and J ends were trimmed by 2 bases and 0 bases, with 11 bases remaining between them.

The chain recombines TRBV29-1 with TRBJ2-1, with D maybe TRBD2 (7 bases). Trimming stripped 3 bases from V and 1 base from J, with 13 bases between. The CDR3 is made up of 15 amino acids. Germline V gene lookup returns CDR1 SQVTM and CDR2 ANQGSEA. The CDR3 loop reads CSVDGGGGSYNEQFF. The DNA of the CDR3 is TGCAGCGTTGACGGCGGGGGCGGGTCCTACAATGAGCAGTTCTTC.

This clone was seen only once. The J gene is TRBJ1-2, the V gene TRBV5-1; 9 bases are a match to TRBD1. Germline V CDR1 and CDR2: SGHRS, YFSETQ. The CDR3 runs to 15 residues. Trimming removed 3 bases from V and 5 bases from J; junction bases left unmatched: 8. CDR3 in amino acids: CASSSGQGGGYGYTF. The DNA for the CDR3 is TGCGCCAGCAGCTCGGGACAGGGCGGGGGGTATGGCTACACCTTC.

V usage is TRBV6-6 and J usage is TRBJ2-2, with TRBD1 identical over 9 bases. V shed 5 bases and J 5 bases; nucleotides not matched to a gene: 6. Germline lookup yields CDR1 MNHNY and CDR2 SVGAGI (reference sequence). The CDR3 covers 15 residues. For the CDR3, the DNA is TGTGCCAGCAGTGACCGACAGGGGGGGACCGGGGAGCTGTTTTTT. Amino acids: CASSDRQGGTGELFF.

This chain uses TRBV27 with TRBJ1-6; D ambiguous. The CDR3 loop spans 17 amino acids. V gave up 5 bases and J gave up 4 bases, with 18 bases separating them. Germline V CDR1 and CDR2: MNHEY, SMNVEV (reference sequence). The CDR3 protein is CASSLPPGKSYNSPLHF. For the CDR3, the DNA is TGTGCCAGCAGTCTGCCCCCGGGGAAATCTTATAATTCACCCCTCCACTTT.

This clone has just one count. The sample carries other DNA sequences with the same CDR3. This chain joins TRBV4-2 and TRBJ2-4; 10 nucleotides align to TRBD2. The CDR3 totals 18 residues. Germline CDR1 reads LGHNA; CDR2 reads YNFKEQ. Trimming took 0 bases from V and 1 from J; bases not matched to a gene: 6. The CDR3 here is CASSQDLVSGGAKNIQYF. The CDR3 region has the DNA TGTGCCAGCAGCCAAGATTTGGTTAGCGGGGGGGCCAAAAACATTCAGTACTTC.

V and J are TRBV5-4 and TRBJ2-1; no firm D call. The germline CDR1 and CDR2 sequences are SGHNT and YYREEE (reference sequence). The germline V and J ends were trimmed by 0 bases and 4 bases, with 14 bases remaining between them. The CDR3 has 16 residues. This CDR3 is CASSLALIPGYNEQFF. In DNA, the CDR3 is TGTGCCAGCAGCTTGGCCCTTATTCCGGGTTACAATGAGCAGTTCTTC.

This chain links TRBV6-5 with TRBJ1-6, with 7 bases aligning to TRBD1. J lost 10 bases, V lost 7 bases, and 7 bases had no gene match. The CDR3 sequence is 13 residues long. In germline, CDR1 is MNHEY, CDR2 SVGAGI. The chain's CDR3 is CASKRQGRSPLHF. CDR3 nucleotides: TGTGCCAGCAAAAGACAGGGTCGGTCACCCCTCCACTTT.

The chain uses TRBV19 and TRBJ2-1; 11 bases align to TRBD2. The CDR3 runs 17 residues. Germline lookup yields CDR1 LNHDA and CDR2 SQIVND (reference sequence). With 1 base clipped from V and 10 bases from J, the junction kept 12 bases outside the gene matches. DNA for the CDR3: TGTGCCAGTAGTATAGTCGGAGCTAGCGGGGGGCCGTTCGAGCAGTTCTTC. It translates to CASSIVGASGGPFEQFF.

The chain is built from TRBV5-5 and TRBJ2-3; perhaps TRBD2 as D (5 bases). The V and J ends lost 4 bases and 1 base respectively, with 13 bases between them. CDR1 is SGHKS, CDR2 YYEKEE, per germline (reference sequence). CDR3 length equals 15 residues. As DNA, the CDR3 is TGTGCCAGCAGCCGGACTCCATCCGGCACAGATACGCAGTATTTT. It yields the protein CASSRTPSGTDTQYF.

The chain couples TRBV5-1 to TRBJ2-5; TRBD2 aligns across 10 bases. V gave up 4 bases and J gave up 7 bases; unmatched junction bases: 7. The germline V gene encodes CDR1 SGHRS and CDR2 YFSETQ. CDR3 length: 14 residues. The CDR3 protein is CASSTGTSDGTQYF. CDR3 in DNA: TGCGCCAGCAGCACCGGGACTAGCGACGGGACCCAGTACTTC.

The chain uses TRBV3-1 (or the pseudogene TRBV3-2) and TRBJ2-2; tentative D call: TRBD1 (5 bases). Germline CDR1 is LGHDT and CDR2 is YNNKEL (reference sequence). V lost 5 bases, J lost 7 bases, and 14 bases lay in between. This CDR3 spans 14 amino acids. The CDR3 protein is CASSVPQGNGELFF. In DNA, the CDR3 is TGTGCCAGCAGCGTTCCCCAGGGAAACGGGGAGCTGTTTTTT.

The chain combines TRBV29-1 with TRBJ2-1, with D perhaps matching TRBD2 (6 bases). Germline loops: CDR1 SQVTM, CDR2 ANQGSEA. V shed 5 bases and J shed 5 bases, with 10 bases lying between them. CDR3 length equals 12 residues. DNA of the CDR3: TGCAGCGTTAGGGCTAGCGACAATGAGCAGTTCTTC. It codes for CSVRASDNEQFF.

The chain has TRBV28 and TRBJ2-1; D gene uncertain. The V gene's germline CDR1 is MDHEN and CDR2 SYDVKM. This CDR3 contains 14 residues. The V end was cut by 3 bases, the J end by 4 bases, with 10 bases between. This chain's CDR3 is CASSFGGDYNEQFF. The DNA of the CDR3 is TGTGCCAGCAGTTTCGGCGGCGATTACAATGAGCAGTTCTTC.

The gene calls are TRBV28 and TRBJ1-5; TRBD1 is a possible D gene (6 bases). Trimming took 3 bases from V and 0 from J, leaving 21 bases between them. Germline V lookup: CDR1 MDHEN, CDR2 SYDVKM. CDR3 length: 19 amino acids. CDR3 amino acids: CASSLGGVPRQDSNQPQHF. Here the CDR3 DNA reads TGTGCCAGCAGTTTGGGGGGGGTCCCCCGACAGGATAGCAATCAGCCCCAGCATTTT.

This clone was seen only once. The V and J genes are TRBV10-3 and TRBJ2-7; the match to TRBD1 covers 8 bases. Germline V gene data show CDR1 as ENHRY and CDR2 as SYGVKD. The CDR3 consists of 15 residues. Trimming removed 5 bases from V and 0 bases from J; junction bases left unmatched: 6. CDR3 sequence: CAISFPGQDSYEQYF. The CDR3 DNA reads TGTGCCATCAGTTTCCCGGGACAGGACTCCTACGAGCAGTACTTC.

The chain has TRBV2 and TRBJ1-3; D gene uncertain. CDR3 size: 12 residues. Germline CDR1 SNHLY, CDR2 FYNNEI. Between the trimmed V and J ends, which lost 8 bases and 3 bases, there was a span of 8 bases. The CDR3 coding sequence is TGTGCCAGCCAGGTGGATGGAAACACCATATATTTT. This encodes CASQVDGNTIYF.

The V call is TRBV7-2, the J call TRBJ2-5; maybe TRBD1 (6 bases). Trimming pared 4 bases from V and 5 bases from J, leaving 14 bases between. The CDR3 sequence is 14 residues long. Per the germline V gene, CDR1 is SGHTA and CDR2 is FQGNSA. The DNA of the CDR3 is TGTGCCAGCAGCTCCCAGGGGAGCCCGGAGACCCAGTACTTC. It encodes CASSSQGSPETQYF.

This clone was observed once. V is TRBV7-2 and J is TRBJ2-5, with TRBD2 identical over 12 bases. CDR3 length equals 20 residues. Germline V lookup: CDR1 SGHTA, CDR2 FQGNSA. V was pared by 0 bases and J by 2 bases, with 13 bases of the junction left unmatched. The CDR3 DNA reads as TGTGCCAGCAGCTTAGCGCGGTGGACTAGCGGGAAGTGGGGGCAAGAGACCCAGTACTTC. Its translation: CASSLARWTSGKWGQETQYF.

The rearrangement uses TRBV5-6 and TRBJ2-2, with D possibly being TRBD2 (5 bases). Deletions cut 2 bases from V and 6 bases from J, with 8 bases between. The CDR3 consists of 13 residues. From germline, CDR1 is SGHDT and CDR2 YYEEEE. The CDR3 sequence is CASSFGGPGELFF. The CDR3, as DNA: TGTGCCAGCAGCTTTGGAGGTCCCGGGGAGCTGTTTTTT.

The DNA of the CDR3 is TGCAGCGTTGAAGGGTCAGACTATGGCTACACCTTC. Protein product: CSVEGSDYGYTF. The chain recombines TRBV29-1 with TRBJ1-2; D gene uncertain. The CDR3 is 12 amino acids. The V gene lost 1 base and the J gene lost 3 bases, with 6 bases spanning the gap. CDR1 is SQVTM, CDR2 ANQGSEA, per germline.

Note on this clone: The sample has other DNA sequences that encode this CDR3 too. CDR3 sequence reads: CASSSGTSPYEQYF. The DNA of the CDR3 is TGCGCCAGCAGCTCCGGGACATCTCCCTACGAGCAGTACTTC. V and J are TRBV5-1 and TRBJ2-7, with D tentatively TRBD1 (6 bases). The CDR3 totals 14 residues. Germline V gives CDR1 SGHRS, CDR2 YFSETQ. V lost 3 bases to trimming and J lost 2 bases, with 12 bases between them.

The gene calls are TRBV24-1 and TRBJ2-1; 10 bases line up with TRBD2. In germline, CDR1 is KGHDR, CDR2 SFDVKD. Trimming at V came to 1 base and at J to 9 bases, leaving 8 bases not matched to a gene. The CDR3 length is 16 residues. The CDR3 DNA is TGTGCCACCAGTGATTTAAGCGGGGGGGCGGTTGGTGAGCAGTTCTTC. Translation: CATSDLSGGAVGEQFF.

Here the CDR3 reads CATSDLGTSGRETQYF. The CDR3 nucleotides are TGTGCCACCAGTGATTTGGGGACTAGCGGGAGAGAGACCCAGTACTTC. The V call is TRBV24-1, the J call TRBJ2-5, with 14 bases matching TRBD2. With V trimmed by 0 bases and J by 4 bases, 0 bases remained unmatched. In germline, CDR1 is KGHDR, CDR2 SFDVKD. This CDR3 is built from 16 residues.

The chain employs TRBV7-6 and TRBJ2-3, with D perhaps matching TRBD1 (5 bases). CDR3 length: 16 residues. The V and J ends lost 0 bases and 4 bases respectively, with 14 bases between them. Germline V CDR1 and CDR2: SGHVS, FNYEAQ. Written as DNA, the CDR3 is TGTGCCAGCAGCTTAGCGAACAGGAAAGGTGCAGATACGCAGTATTTT. It specifies CASSLANRKGADTQYF.

This clone was counted ten times or more. This chain links TRBV2 with TRBJ1-5; 8 bases align to TRBD1. V shed 5 bases and J 6 bases; nucleotides not matched to a gene: 9. The V gene's germline CDR1 is SNHLY and CDR2 FYNNEI. The CDR3 extends over 15 amino acids. The CDR3 coding sequence is TGTGCCAGCAGTTATTTTACAGGGGGGCCTCAGCCCCAGCATTTT. It translates to CASSYFTGGPQPQHF.